This record concerns one T cell receptor beta chain sequence. These data are taken from a study of cytomegalovirus exposure and HLA in healthy donors. Use of 60 Vbeta and 13 Jbeta primers characterized the PCR. The table came from immunoSEQ multiplex PCR; TCRdb's copy has only in-frame clones and leaves some out. The sample includes roughly 140,000 clones, about 79% of them seen just once. The V end was cut by 2 bases, the J end by 1 base, with 10 bases between. The CDR3 is made up of 15 amino acids. CDR1 SGDLS and CDR2 YYNGEE come from the germline V gene. This TCR was recovered from a male donor in good health and CMV-seronegative. The sample taken for sequencing was PBMCs. The rearrangement links TRBV9 to TRBJ1-3, with D tentatively TRBD1 (5 bases). CDR3 loop: CASSVGGLSGNTIYF. In DNA, the CDR3 is TGTGCCAGCAGCGTGGGGGGATTATCTGGAAACACCATATATTTT.